The 21 T cell receptor beta chains listed next were all sequenced from one sample in a study of T cells in Graves' hyperthyroidism and ophthalmopathy. Using RNA transcripts as the source, TCR beta CDR3 regions were amplified. The study used the HTBI primer set for a first-round RT-PCR of the TCR CDR3. TCRdb re-called the multiplex PCR reads with MiXCR, one entry per CDR3 protein. This sample yields approximately 150,000 distinct CDR3 sequences, of which around 8.9% are seen a single time; around 21% belongs to the top ten. The specimen sequenced was blood. All receptors come from a young woman with Graves' hyperthyroidism that later progressed to Graves' ophthalmopathy.

The chain couples TRBV7-6 to TRBJ1-6; no clear D. The CDR3 is 14 residues long. Germline V lookup: CDR1 SGHVS, CDR2 FNYEAQ. Trimming cost V 2 bases and J 9 bases, with 11 bases left between them. This CDR3 is CASSLTPGTSPLHF. The CDR3 region has the DNA TGTGCCAGCAGCTTAACACCCGGTACTTCACCCCTCCACTTT.

This clonotype was counted many times. The chain carries TRBV7-9 and TRBJ1-5; unclear D gene. V lost 0 bases, J lost 5 bases, and 5 bases lay in between. The CDR3 contains 13 residues. In germline, CDR1 is SEHNR, CDR2 FQNEAQ (reference sequence). The CDR3 region is CASSLAWDQPQHF. CDR3 nucleotide sequence: TGTGCCAGCAGCTTAGCTTGGGATCAGCCCCAGCATTTT.

At least ten counts were recorded for this clonotype. The chain recombines TRBV25-1 with TRBJ2-5, with TRBD1 matching over 11 bases. Germline lookup yields CDR1 MGHDK and CDR2 SYGVNS. This CDR3 is built from 15 residues. V trimming: 3 bases; J trimming: 4 bases; junction bases outside the gene matches: 4. The CDR3 loop reads CASSDGTGGLETQYF. In nucleotides, the CDR3 is TGTGCCAGCAGTGATGGGACAGGGGGTTTAGAGACCCAGTACTTC.

This clonotype has a count of ten or more. This rearrangement joins TRBV16 to TRBJ1-1, with D maybe TRBD1 (5 bases). V was shortened by 0 bases and J by 6 bases, with 17 bases between the two germline ends. The CDR3 loop spans 16 amino acids. Germline-derived CDR1 and CDR2 are KGHSY and FQNENV. The DNA for the CDR3 is TGTGCCAGCAGCCAATCCGTAGTCGCAGGGCCTCCTGAAGCTTTCTTT. Protein sequence: CASSQSVVAGPPEAFF. The full variable domain, completed using reference TRBV16 and TRBJ1-1, is GEEVAQTPKHLVRGEGQKAKLYCAPIKGHSYVFWYQQVLKNEFKFLISFQNENVFDETGMPKERFSAKCLPNSPCSLEIQATKLEDSAVYFCASSQSVVAGPPEAFFGQGTRLTVV.

This clonotype showed up many times. The chain uses TRBV6-1 and TRBJ2-5; possibly TRBD2 for D (6 bases). The germline CDR1 and CDR2 sequences are MNHNS and SASEGT. CDR3 length equals 15 residues. Deletions cut 1 base from V and 5 bases from J, with 14 bases between. Here the CDR3 reads CASSEDLGGRETQYF. Written as DNA, the CDR3 is TGTGCCAGCAGTGAAGATTTGGGGGGAAGGGAGACCCAGTACTTC.

Only a few counts were recorded for this clonotype. The genes are TRBV29-1 and TRBJ2-1; TRBD2 might be the D (5 bases). V lost 8 bases and J lost 6, with 17 bases in between. The CDR3 runs to 13 residues. Germline assignment: CDR1 SQVTM and CDR2 ANQGSEA. The CDR3: CSTQRGPTNEQFF. CDR3 sequence (DNA): TGCAGCACCCAACGGGGTCCGACCAATGAGCAGTTCTTC.

There are many counts of this clonotype. V gene TRBV20-1 combines with J gene TRBJ1-4; TRBD1 might be the D (6 bases). The CDR3 consists of 13 residues. Between the trimmed V and J ends, which lost 3 bases and 4 bases, there was a span of 9 bases. CDR1 is DFQATT and CDR2 is SNEGSKA in the germline V gene (reference sequence). CDR3 sequence (DNA): TGCAGTGCTAGGCGGGGGCTTAATGAAAAACTGTTTTTT. Translating it yields CSARRGLNEKLFF.

This clonotype was detected ten times or more. The genes are TRBV28 and TRBJ2-3; D may correspond to TRBD1 or TRBD2 (5 bases each). The CDR3 runs to 16 residues. Germline lookup yields CDR1 MDHEN and CDR2 SYDVKM. The V end lost 6 bases, the J end lost 0 bases, and 16 bases lay between the germline ends. CDR3 nucleotides: TGTGCCAGCAGATCTACCGGGACGCTTAGCACAGATACGCAGTATTTT. Its protein is CASRSTGTLSTDTQYF. The entire variable domain, with the rest obtained from reference TRBV28 and TRBJ2-3, is as follows: DVKVTQSSRYLVKRTGEKVFLECVQDMDHENMFWYRQDPGLGLRLIYFSYDVKMKEKGDIPEGYSVSREKKERFSLILESASTNQTSMYLCASRSTGTLSTDTQYFGPGTRLTVL.

This clonotype was counted between two and nine times. The chain uses TRBV6-4 and TRBJ2-7, with a possible D match to TRBD2 (5 bases). With 5 bases removed from V and 1 base from J, the gap between germline ends came to 15 bases. This CDR3 has 15 amino acids. The germline gives CDR1 MRHNA, CDR2 SNTAGT. This chain's CDR3 is CASSYGSGRSYEQYF. The DNA for the CDR3 is TGTGCCAGCAGTTACGGGTCGGGGAGATCCTACGAGCAGTACTTC.

This clonotype came up many times. The V gene is TRBV15, the J gene TRBJ1-1; D gene ambiguous. The CDR3 has 15 residues. Germline CDR1 and CDR2: LNHNV and YYDKDF (reference sequence). The ends were cut back, 1 base at V and 0 bases at J, with 9 bases in the middle. CDR3: CATSRGKLMNTEAFF. The CDR3 DNA follows: TGTGCCACCAGCAGAGGGAAGCTCATGAACACTGAAGCTTTCTTT.

This clonotype was counted only a few times. The rearrangement joins TRBV28 to TRBJ2-7, with D unresolved. With 4 bases removed from V and 5 bases from J, the gap between germline ends came to 9 bases. The germline V gene has CDR1 MDHEN and CDR2 SYDVKM. The CDR3 has 12 amino acids. CDR3 nucleotides: TGTGCCAGCAGTTCCACCCGGGACGAGCAGTACTTC. It encodes CASSSTRDEQYF.

CDR3 coding DNA: TGTGCCAGCAGCCTCGGTGGTGTGACCCAGTACTTC. Protein: CASSLGGVTQYF. The V call is TRBV14, the J call TRBJ2-5; unclear D gene. Germline V CDR1 and CDR2: SGHDN, FVKESK. The CDR3 sequence is 12 residues long. The V end lost 4 bases, the J end lost 7 bases, and 10 bases lay between the germline ends.

The rearrangement joins TRBV5-6 to TRBJ1-2, with 10 bases identical to TRBD1. V lost 4 bases to trimming and J lost 3 bases; unmatched junction nucleotides: 6. CDR3 size: 15 residues. Germline assignment: CDR1 SGHDT and CDR2 YYEEEE. The CDR3 region has the DNA TGTGCCAGCAGCGTCCGGACAGGGGGTGACTATGGCTACACCTTC. This translates into CASSVRTGGDYGYTF.

This clonotype was found many times. The CDR3 loop reads CSDRLIRGAFF. The DNA of the CDR3 is TGCAGCGATCGACTAATAAGGGGCGCTTTCTTT. The chain carries TRBV29-1 and TRBJ1-1; the D gene is possibly TRBD1 (5 bases). Germline CDR1 reads SQVTM; CDR2 reads ANQGSEA. V was trimmed by 7 bases and J by 11 bases, leaving 17 bases between them. The CDR3 is made up of 11 amino acids.

This clonotype was observed many times. The rearrangement links TRBV3-1 to TRBJ2-3, with D hard to call. V gave up 5 bases and J gave up 0 bases, with 3 bases separating them. This CDR3 has 12 amino acids. The germline gives CDR1 LGHDT, CDR2 YNNKEL (reference sequence). CDR3 sequence: CASSISTDTQYF. As DNA, the CDR3 is TGTGCCAGCAGCATCAGCACAGATACGCAGTATTTT.

Many counts were recorded for this clonotype. The genes are TRBV29-1 and TRBJ2-5; no firm D call. Germline CDR1 SQVTM, CDR2 ANQGSEA. The CDR3 covers 13 residues. Trimming removed 8 bases at V and 7 bases at J, with 20 bases between. Here the CDR3 DNA reads TGCAGCATCCCAAGTGAGGCCCTTTGGACCCAGTACTTC. This encodes CSIPSEALWTQYF.

This clonotype was recorded at least ten times. The chain is built from TRBV5-6 and TRBJ2-5; TRBD2 matches 13 bases. V dropped 0 bases and J dropped 7; count of bases not matched to a gene: 6. The CDR3 extends over 16 amino acids. Germline assignment: CDR1 SGHDT and CDR2 YYEEEE. The CDR3 region is CASSLALAGGPGTQYF. In nucleotides, the CDR3 is TGTGCCAGCAGCTTGGCACTAGCGGGAGGGCCCGGGACCCAGTACTTC.

There are many counts of this clonotype. The J gene is TRBJ2-3, the V gene TRBV7-8, with 13 nucleotides matching TRBD2. The germline CDR1 and CDR2 sequences are SGHVS and FQNEAQ. The CDR3 is 15 amino acids. V shed 10 bases and J 1 base; nucleotides not matched to a gene: 5. The CDR3 loop reads CATGLAGSGTDTQYF. In nucleotides, the CDR3 is TGTGCCACGGGACTAGCGGGATCCGGCACAGATACGCAGTATTTT.

This clonotype appeared many times. The genes are TRBV20-1 and TRBJ1-5; tentatively, D is TRBD1 (5 bases). The V end was cut by 0 bases, the J end by 4 bases, with 19 bases between. Germline lookup yields CDR1 DFQATT and CDR2 SNEGSKA (reference sequence). This CDR3 has 17 amino acids. CDR3 residues: CSARDSGLKHWNQPQHF. CDR3 nucleotide sequence: TGCAGTGCTAGAGACTCGGGACTGAAACACTGGAATCAGCCCCAGCATTTT.

This clonotype was seen at least ten times. The chain uses TRBV20-1 and TRBJ2-1, with TRBD2 matching over 9 bases. There are 16 residues in the CDR3. Looked up from germline, CDR1 is DFQATT and CDR2 is SNEGSKA (reference sequence). V trimming: 0 bases; J trimming: 7 bases; junction bases outside the gene matches: 10. In DNA form, the CDR3 reads TGCAGTGCTAGAGATCTTCCGGGACTAGCCCGGAATGAGCAGTTCTTC. Its protein is CSARDLPGLARNEQFF.

V gene TRBV28 combines with J gene TRBJ2-5; TRBD2 matches 14 bases. Trimming removed 2 bases from V and 5 bases from J; junction bases left unmatched: 7. The CDR3 is 17 residues long. The V gene's germline CDR1 is MDHEN and CDR2 SYDVKM. The CDR3 reads CASSLATSGGGVETQYF. The CDR3 nucleotides are TGTGCCAGCAGTTTAGCGACTAGCGGGGGGGGAGTGGAGACCCAGTACTTC.